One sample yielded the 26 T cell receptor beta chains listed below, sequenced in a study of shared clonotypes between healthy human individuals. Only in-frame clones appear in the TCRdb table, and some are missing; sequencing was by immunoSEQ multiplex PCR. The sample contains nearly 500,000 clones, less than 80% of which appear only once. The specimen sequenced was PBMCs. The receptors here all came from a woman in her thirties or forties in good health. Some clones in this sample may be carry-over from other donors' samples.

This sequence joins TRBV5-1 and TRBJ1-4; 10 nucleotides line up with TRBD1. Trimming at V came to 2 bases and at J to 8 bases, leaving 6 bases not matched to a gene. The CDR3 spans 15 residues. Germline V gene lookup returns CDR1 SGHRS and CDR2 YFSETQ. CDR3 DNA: TGCGCCAGCAGCTTATCCGGGACAGGGGTGGAAAAACTGTTTTTT. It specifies CASSLSGTGVEKLFF.

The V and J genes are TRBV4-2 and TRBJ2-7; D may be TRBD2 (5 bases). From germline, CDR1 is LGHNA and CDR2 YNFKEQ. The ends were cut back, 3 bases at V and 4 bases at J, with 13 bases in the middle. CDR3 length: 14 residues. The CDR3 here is CASSQQEDRYEQYF. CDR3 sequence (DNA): TGTGCCAGCAGCCAGCAGGAGGATCGGTACGAGCAGTACTTC.

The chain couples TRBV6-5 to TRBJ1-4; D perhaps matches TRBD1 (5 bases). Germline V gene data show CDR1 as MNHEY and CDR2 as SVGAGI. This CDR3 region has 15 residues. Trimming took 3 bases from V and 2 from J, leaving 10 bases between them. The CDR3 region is CASSYVGGTNEKLFF. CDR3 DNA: TGTGCCAGCAGTTATGTCGGGGGGACTAATGAAAAACTGTTTTTT.

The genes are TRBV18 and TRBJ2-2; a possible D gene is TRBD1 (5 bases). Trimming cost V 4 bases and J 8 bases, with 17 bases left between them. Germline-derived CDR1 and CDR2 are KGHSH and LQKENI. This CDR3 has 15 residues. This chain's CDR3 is CASSQATARLGELFF. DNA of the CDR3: TGTGCCAGCTCACAGGCGACAGCACGGCTGGGGGAGCTGTTTTTT.

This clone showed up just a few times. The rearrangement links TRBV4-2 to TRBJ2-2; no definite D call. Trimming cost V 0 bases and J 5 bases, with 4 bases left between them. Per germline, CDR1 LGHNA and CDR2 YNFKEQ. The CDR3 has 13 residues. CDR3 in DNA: TGTGCCAGCAGCCAAGAAACGACCGGGGAGCTGTTTTTT. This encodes CASSQETTGELFF.

This CDR3 is CASTHQTGDYEQYF. The DNA for the CDR3 is TGTGCCAGCACCCACCAGACAGGGGACTACGAGCAGTACTTC. The genes are TRBV2 and TRBJ2-7; 8 nucleotides line up with TRBD1. This CDR3 region has 14 residues. From germline, CDR1 is SNHLY and CDR2 FYNNEI. The J segment lost 3 bases and the V segment lost 7 bases, leaving 8 bases of the junction unmatched.

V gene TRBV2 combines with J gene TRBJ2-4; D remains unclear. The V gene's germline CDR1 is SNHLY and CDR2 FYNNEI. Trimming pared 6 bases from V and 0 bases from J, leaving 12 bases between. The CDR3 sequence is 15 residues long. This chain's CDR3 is CASRDLRGAKNIQYF. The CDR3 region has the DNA TGTGCCAGCAGAGACCTACGCGGAGCCAAAAACATTCAGTACTTC.

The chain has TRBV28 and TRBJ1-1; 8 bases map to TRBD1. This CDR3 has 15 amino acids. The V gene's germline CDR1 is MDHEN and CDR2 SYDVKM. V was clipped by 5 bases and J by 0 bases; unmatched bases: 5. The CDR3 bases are TGTGCCAGCAGTGCATACAGGGGGATGAACACTGAAGCTTTCTTT. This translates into CASSAYRGMNTEAFF.

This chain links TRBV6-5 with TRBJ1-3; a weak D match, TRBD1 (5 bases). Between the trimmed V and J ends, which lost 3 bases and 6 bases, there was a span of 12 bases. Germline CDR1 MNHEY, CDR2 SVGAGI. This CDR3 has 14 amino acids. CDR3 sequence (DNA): TGTGCCAGCAGTTATTCGGGACGGATAAACACCATATATTTT. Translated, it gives CASSYSGRINTIYF.

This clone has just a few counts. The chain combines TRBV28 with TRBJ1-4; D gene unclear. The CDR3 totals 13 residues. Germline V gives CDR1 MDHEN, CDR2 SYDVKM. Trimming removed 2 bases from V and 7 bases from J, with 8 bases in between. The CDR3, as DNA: TGTGCCAGCAGTTTAAAGCTAGGTGAAAAACTGTTTTTT. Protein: CASSLKLGEKLFF. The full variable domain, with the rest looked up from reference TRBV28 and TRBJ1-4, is DVKVTQSSRYLVKRTGEKVFLECVQDMDHENMFWYRQDPGLGLRLIYFSYDVKMKEKGDIPEGYSVSREKKERFSLILESASTNQTSMYLCASSLKLGEKLFFGSGTQLSVL.

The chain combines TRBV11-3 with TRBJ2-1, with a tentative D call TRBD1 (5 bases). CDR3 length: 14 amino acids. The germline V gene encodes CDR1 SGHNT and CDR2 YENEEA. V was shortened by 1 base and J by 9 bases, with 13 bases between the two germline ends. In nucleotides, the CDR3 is TGTGCCAGCAGCTTAGTTGGGATGGGGCGTGAGCAGTTCTTC. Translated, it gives CASSLVGMGREQFF.

The CDR3 region has the DNA TGCGCCAGCAGCCTCGATTTACAGGACGAGCAGTACTTC. Protein: CASSLDLQDEQYF. V usage is TRBV5-1 and J usage is TRBJ2-7; weak D call: TRBD1 (5 bases). Germline CDR1 and CDR2: SGHRS and YFSETQ. CDR3 length: 13 amino acids. The V and J ends lost 4 bases and 5 bases respectively, with 13 bases between them.

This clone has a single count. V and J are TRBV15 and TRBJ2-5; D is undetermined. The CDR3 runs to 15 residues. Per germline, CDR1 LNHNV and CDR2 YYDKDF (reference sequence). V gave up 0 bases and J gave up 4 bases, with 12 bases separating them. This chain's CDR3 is CATSRDWAVGETQYF. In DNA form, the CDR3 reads TGTGCCACCAGCAGAGATTGGGCAGTCGGAGAGACCCAGTACTTC.

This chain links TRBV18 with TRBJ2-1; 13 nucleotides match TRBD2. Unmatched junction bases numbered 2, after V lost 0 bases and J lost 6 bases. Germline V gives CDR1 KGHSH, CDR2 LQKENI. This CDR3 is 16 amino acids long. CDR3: CASSPPGLAGLNEQFF. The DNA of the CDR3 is TGTGCCAGCTCACCACCGGGACTAGCGGGACTCAATGAGCAGTTCTTC.

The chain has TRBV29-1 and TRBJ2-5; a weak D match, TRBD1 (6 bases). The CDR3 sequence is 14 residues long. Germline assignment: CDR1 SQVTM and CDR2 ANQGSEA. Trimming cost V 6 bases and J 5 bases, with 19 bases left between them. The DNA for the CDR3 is TGCAGCGTGAGGTGGAGCCAGGGGAGCGAGACCCAGTACTTC. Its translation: CSVRWSQGSETQYF.

This CDR3 is CASSTTGLAGKTQYF. The CDR3 DNA is TGTGCCAGCAGTACAACCGGACTAGCGGGAAAGACCCAGTACTTC. This chain uses TRBV28 with TRBJ2-5; the match to TRBD2 covers 12 bases. The length of the CDR3 is 15 residues. Trimming cost V 5 bases and J 6 bases; bases outside gene matches: 7. Germline loops: CDR1 MDHEN, CDR2 SYDVKM.

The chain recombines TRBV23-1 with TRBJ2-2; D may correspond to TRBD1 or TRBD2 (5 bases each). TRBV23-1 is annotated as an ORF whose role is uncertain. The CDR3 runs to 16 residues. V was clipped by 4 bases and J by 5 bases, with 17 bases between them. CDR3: CASSRPPGSGTGELFF. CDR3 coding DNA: TGCGCCAGCAGTCGGCCCCCAGGGAGTGGTACCGGGGAGCTGTTTTTT.

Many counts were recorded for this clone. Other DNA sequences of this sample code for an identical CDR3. The DNA for the CDR3 is TGTGCCTGGAGTGTACTACCAGACCAGAACACTGAAGCTTTCTTT. Its protein product is CAWSVLPDQNTEAFF. The chain joins TRBV30 to TRBJ1-1; no definite D call. Germline V gene data show CDR1 as GTSNPN and CDR2 as SVGIG (reference sequence). This CDR3 has 15 residues. Trimming shortened V by 0 bases and J by 1 base, and 12 bases separated the two germline ends.

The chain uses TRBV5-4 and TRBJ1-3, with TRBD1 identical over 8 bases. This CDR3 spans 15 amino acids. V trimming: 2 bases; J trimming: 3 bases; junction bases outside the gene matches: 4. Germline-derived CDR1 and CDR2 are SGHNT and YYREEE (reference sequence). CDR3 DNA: TGTGCCAGCAGCTTAGCAGGGGGCGGTGGAAACACCATATATTTT. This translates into CASSLAGGGGNTIYF.

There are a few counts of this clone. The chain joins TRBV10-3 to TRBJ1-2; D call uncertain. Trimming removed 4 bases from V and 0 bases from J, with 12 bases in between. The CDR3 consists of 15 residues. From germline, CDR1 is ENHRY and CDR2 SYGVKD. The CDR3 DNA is TGTGCCATCAGTGGAGGCCAGCGCTCTAACTATGGCTACACCTTC. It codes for CAISGGQRSNYGYTF.

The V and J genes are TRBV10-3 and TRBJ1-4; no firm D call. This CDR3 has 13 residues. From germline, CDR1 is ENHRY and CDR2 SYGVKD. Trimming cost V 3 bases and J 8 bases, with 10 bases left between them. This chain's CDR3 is CAISESAVEKLFF. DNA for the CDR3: TGTGCCATCAGTGAATCGGCCGTCGAAAAACTGTTTTTT.

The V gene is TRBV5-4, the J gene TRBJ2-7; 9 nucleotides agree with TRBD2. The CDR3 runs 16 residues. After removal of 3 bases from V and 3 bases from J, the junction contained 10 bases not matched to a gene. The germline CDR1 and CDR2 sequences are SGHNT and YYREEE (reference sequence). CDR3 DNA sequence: TGTGCCAGCAGCTATAACTTAGCGGGAGAAATCTACGAGCAGTACTTC. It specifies CASSYNLAGEIYEQYF. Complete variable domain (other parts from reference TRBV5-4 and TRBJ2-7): ETGVTQSPTHLIKTRGQQVTLRCSSQSGHNTVSWYQQALGQGPQFIFQYYREEENGRGNFPPRFSGLQFPNYSSELNVNALELDDSALYLCASSYNLAGEIYEQYFGPGTRLTVT.

The CDR3 DNA reads as TGCGCCAGCAGCTCGAGGACAGGCTGGACTGAAGCTTTCTTT. Translation gives CASSSRTGWTEAFF. The chain uses TRBV5-1 and TRBJ1-1; 7 bases map to TRBD1. Germline assignment: CDR1 SGHRS and CDR2 YFSETQ. This CDR3 comprises 14 residues. J was trimmed by 5 bases and V by 3 bases; bases with no gene match: 7.

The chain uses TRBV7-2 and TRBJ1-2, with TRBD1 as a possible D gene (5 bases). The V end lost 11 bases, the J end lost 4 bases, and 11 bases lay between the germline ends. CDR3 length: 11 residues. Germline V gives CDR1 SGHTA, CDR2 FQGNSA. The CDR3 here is CASDRVYGYTF. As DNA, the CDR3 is TGTGCCTCAGACAGAGTCTATGGCTACACCTTC.

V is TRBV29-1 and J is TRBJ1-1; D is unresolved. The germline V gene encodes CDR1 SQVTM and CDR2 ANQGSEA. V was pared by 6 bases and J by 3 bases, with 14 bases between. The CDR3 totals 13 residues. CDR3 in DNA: TGCAGCGTCCGTCAGAGGGCTGACACTGAAGCTTTCTTT. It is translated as CSVRQRADTEAFF.

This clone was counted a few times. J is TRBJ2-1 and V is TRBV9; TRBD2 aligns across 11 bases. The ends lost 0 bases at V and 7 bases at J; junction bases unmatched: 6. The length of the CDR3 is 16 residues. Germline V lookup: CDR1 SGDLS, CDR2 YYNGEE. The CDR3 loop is CASSVVPTSGRNEQFF. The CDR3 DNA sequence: TGTGCCAGCAGCGTAGTGCCCACTAGCGGGAGAAATGAGCAGTTCTTC.